One sample yielded the 16 T cell receptor beta chains listed below, sequenced in a study of response to subunit inactivated influenza vaccine. TCRdb analysed the RT-PCR reads with MiXCR anew, one entry per CDR3 protein. The data contain over 650,000 distinct CDR3 sequences, approximately 17% of them seen just once; the ten biggest clones take up 11%. The sequenced sample was PBMCs from blood, obtained 4 to 6 days after vaccination. All receptors derive from a man in his fifties or sixties who received an inactivated influenza vaccine.

This clonotype was detected only a few times. The rearrangement uses TRBV20-1 and TRBJ2-5; 7 nucleotides align to TRBD2. The trim removed 8 bases at V and 5 bases at J, leaving 11 bases unmatched. Germline V gene data show CDR1 as DFQATT and CDR2 as SNEGSKA (reference sequence). The CDR3 covers 13 residues. This CDR3 reads CSTGPGGVETQYF. CDR3 in DNA: TGCAGTACCGGTCCGGGAGGAGTGGAGACCCAGTACTTC.

There are a few counts of this clonotype. J is TRBJ2-2 and V is TRBV9; 10 nucleotides align to TRBD2. The V and J ends lost 0 bases and 3 bases, in that order; junction bases with no gene match: 5. Germline lookup yields CDR1 SGDLS and CDR2 YYNGEE. This CDR3 spans 17 amino acids. CDR3 residues: CASSVAGLAGDTGELFF. The CDR3 nucleotides read TGTGCCAGCAGCGTAGCTGGGCTAGCGGGGGACACCGGGGAGCTGTTTTTT.

This clonotype showed up just a few times. CDR3 bases: TGTGCCAGCAGCCCTCACGAGGGTCAGCCCCAGCATTTT. This gives the protein CASSPHEGQPQHF. The chain uses TRBV7-6 and TRBJ1-5; D gene unclear. Germline V gives CDR1 SGHVS, CDR2 FNYEAQ. V was clipped by 5 bases and J by 6 bases, with 11 bases between them. The length of the CDR3 is 13 residues.

The J gene is TRBJ2-1, the V gene TRBV29-1; TRBD2 aligns across 8 bases. Germline V CDR1 and CDR2: SQVTM, ANQGSEA. V lost 0 bases, J lost 5 bases, and 6 bases stayed unmatched. The CDR3 runs 15 residues. The CDR3 region has the DNA TGCAGCGTTGAAGAATTGACTAGCGAGGACAATGAGCAGTTCTTC. Translation gives CSVEELTSEDNEQFF.

V gene TRBV2 combines with J gene TRBJ2-3, with D maybe TRBD2 (6 bases). The CDR3 runs to 14 residues. V was trimmed by 4 bases and J by 3 bases, leaving 11 bases between them. The V gene's germline CDR1 is SNHLY and CDR2 FYNNEI. The CDR3 sequence is CASSAIGGTDTQYF. The CDR3 DNA reads TGTGCCAGCAGTGCGATAGGAGGGACAGATACGCAGTATTTT. Looking up the rest from reference TRBV2 and TRBJ2-3 gives the full variable domain: EPEVTQTPSHQVTQMGQEVILRCVPISNHLYFYWYRQILGQKVEFLVSFYNNEISEKSEIFDDQFSVERPDGSNFTLKIRSTKLEDSAMYFCASSAIGGTDTQYFGPGTRLTVL.

The chain employs TRBV20-1 and TRBJ2-1, with D unclear. The length of the CDR3 is 13 residues. V shed 3 bases and J shed 0 bases, with 6 bases lying between them. Per the germline V gene, CDR1 is DFQATT and CDR2 is SNEGSKA (reference sequence). CDR3 sequence: CSASTRSYNEQFF. CDR3 nucleotide sequence: TGCAGTGCTAGTACGCGCTCCTACAATGAGCAGTTCTTC.

The chain recombines TRBV3-1 with TRBJ2-1; 9 nucleotides line up with TRBD2. The CDR3 is 17 residues long. The ends lost 4 bases at V and 5 bases at J; junction bases unmatched: 12. The germline V gene has CDR1 LGHDT and CDR2 YNNKEL (reference sequence). The CDR3, as DNA: TGTGCCAGCAGCCCCAGGAGAGCGGGGGGCAGAAACAATGAGCAGTTCTTC. This translates into CASSPRRAGGRNNEQFF.

There are a few counts of this clonotype. The rearrangement links TRBV4-2 to TRBJ2-1; D may match TRBD1 or TRBD2 (6 bases each). This CDR3 has 17 amino acids. CDR1 is LGHNA and CDR2 is YNFKEQ in the germline V gene. Trimming left V 0 bases short and J 3 bases short, with 15 bases between. The CDR3 region has the DNA TGTGCCAGCAGCCAAGAAGGGGCGGGACAAAACTACAATGAGCAGTTCTTC. It translates to CASSQEGAGQNYNEQFF.

This rearrangement joins TRBV30 to TRBJ2-2; no reliable D call. CDR1 and CDR2 from the germline V gene are GTSNPN and SVGIG (reference sequence). CDR3 length: 12 residues. Trimming took off 2 bases at V and 6 bases at J, with 7 bases between the two ends. Written as DNA, the CDR3 is TGTGCCTGGAGTCCTCTAGCCGGGGAGCTGTTTTTT. Encoded protein: CAWSPLAGELFF.

This clonotype has a handful of counts. This chain connects TRBV7-2 to TRBJ1-5; D not resolved. Germline V gene lookup returns CDR1 SGHTA and CDR2 FQGNSA. This CDR3 region has 15 residues. Trimming shortened V by 1 base and J by 5 bases, and 12 bases separated the two germline ends. This CDR3 is CASSLVDGKYQPQHF. For the CDR3, the DNA is TGTGCCAGCAGCTTAGTGGATGGAAAGTATCAGCCCCAGCATTTT.

J is TRBJ2-1 and V is TRBV7-9, with TRBD2 identical over 9 bases. Germline-derived CDR1 and CDR2 are SEHNR and FQNEAQ (reference sequence). Unmatched junction bases numbered 13, after V lost 5 bases and J lost 5 bases. The CDR3 is 17 amino acids. DNA of the CDR3: TGTGCCAGCAGCCCCCCTGGCGCTAGCGGGACCAACAATGAGCAGTTCTTC. It translates to CASSPPGASGTNNEQFF.

The CDR3 DNA reads TGTGCCAGCAGGGGGACATCCTTGACAGATACGCAGTATTTT. Protein product: CASRGTSLTDTQYF. The chain links TRBV2 to TRBJ2-3, with a possible D match to TRBD1 (6 bases). Germline V gene data show CDR1 as SNHLY and CDR2 as FYNNEI. The CDR3 consists of 14 residues. V was cut by 6 bases and J by 3 bases, with 13 bases left in between.

V is TRBV6-5 and J is TRBJ1-2; D unresolved. With 0 bases removed from V and 8 bases from J, the gap between germline ends came to 22 bases. CDR3 size: 17 residues. Germline V lookup: CDR1 MNHEY, CDR2 SVGAGI. The CDR3 is CASSYSGTRTSPGGYTF. CDR3 bases: TGTGCCAGCAGTTACTCGGGCACCCGGACCTCCCCGGGGGGCTACACCTTC.

This clonotype was detected a few times. The DNA for the CDR3 is TGTGCCAGCTGGGCGGGCGTTACTTACAATGAGCAGTTCTTC. It is translated as CASWAGVTYNEQFF. V usage is TRBV12-3 or TRBV12-4 and J usage is TRBJ2-1; D perhaps matches TRBD2 (5 bases). The CDR3 totals 14 residues. Between the trimmed V and J ends, which lost 8 bases and 4 bases, there was a span of 15 bases.

The V gene is TRBV5-1, the J gene TRBJ1-2; D not resolved. The CDR3 runs 14 residues. Germline V lookup: CDR1 SGHRS, CDR2 YFSETQ. The ends were cut back, 1 base at V and 1 base at J, with 8 bases in the middle. The chain's CDR3 is CASSLTEGNYGYTF. DNA for the CDR3: TGCGCCAGCAGCTTGACGGAGGGTAACTATGGCTACACCTTC.

The chain has TRBV29-1 and TRBJ1-1, with TRBD1 matching 7 bases. This CDR3 has 16 amino acids. Germline V gene data show CDR1 as SQVTM and CDR2 as ANQGSEA. J gave up 0 bases and V 4 bases, and 11 bases lay outside the gene matches. The CDR3 DNA is TGCAGCGTTGCTAGGGGACAGATTTTAATGAACACTGAAGCTTTCTTT. It codes for CSVARGQILMNTEAFF.